Listed below are T cell receptor beta chains from one sample, sequenced in a study of persistence of HIV-infected CD4 T cells. Antigens of these TCRs are unknown. Using immunoSEQ multiplex PCR, the repertoire was profiled, and TCRdb retains in-frame clones only, with some absent. Among almost 20,000 clones listed, about 60% were seen once. The source material was CD4+ T cells sorted from PBMCs after approximately 20-hour stimulation, sampled from a patient who received antiretroviral therapy. The receptors were gathered from an adult woman with HIV who was CMV-seropositive. CDR3s include the opening cysteine and the closing phenylalanine or tryptophan. A D gene is named only where the DNA matches it firmly. Clone size is stated in some rows and not others, as once, few, many or a class when expanded.

clone size	V gene	D gene	J gene	CDR3 protein	CDR3 DNA
once	TRBV19	NA	TRBJ2-6	CASSKRATSGANVLTF	TGTGCCAGTAGTAAGAGGGCAACCTCTGGGGCCAACGTCCTGACTTTC
NA	TRBV14	NA	TRBJ2-1	CASSRWIGPDYNEQFF	TGTGCCAGCAGCCGCTGGATAGGGCCGGACTACAATGAGCAGTTCTTC
NA	TRBV4-2	TRBD1	TRBJ2-5	CASSQDYRGETQYF	TGTGCCAGCAGCCAAGATTACAGGGGAGAGACCCAGTACTTC
NA	TRBV5-6	TRBD1	TRBJ1-3	CASSYPLTGGVGNTIYF	TGTGCCAGCAGCTACCCACTCACAGGGGGAGTTGGAAACACCATATATTTT
NA	TRBV25-1	NA	TRBJ1-5	CASSGSGSNQPQHF	TGTGCCAGCAGTGGAAGTGGCAGCAATCAGCCCCAGCATTTT
NA	TRBV12-5	NA	TRBJ1-2	CASGLQTGTESAYGYTF	TGTGCTAGTGGTTTGCAAACCGGGACGGAAAGTGCCTATGGCTACACCTTC
few	TRBV19	NA	TRBJ1-5	CASSIVGGPQHF	TGTGCCAGTAGTATAGTAGGGGGGCCCCAGCATTTT
NA	TRBV19	TRBD1	TRBJ1-5	CASNRQGMGNQPQHF	TGTGCCAGTAACAGACAGGGGATGGGCAATCAGCCCCAGCATTTT
once	TRBV18	NA	TRBJ2-2	CASSPLFTGRNIGELFF	TGTGCCAGCTCACCATTGTTTACGGGACGAAATATCGGGGAGCTGTTTTTT
few	TRBV6-5	NA	TRBJ1-1	CASATEYGGAFF	TGTGCCAGCGCTACGGAGTACGGAGGAGCTTTCTTT
NA	TRBV5-6	TRBD1	TRBJ1-6	CASSPAGTGRNSPLHF	TGTGCCAGCAGCCCAGCCGGGACAGGGCGTAATTCACCCCTCCACTTT
NA	TRBV5-4	TRBD1	TRBJ2-2	CASSKDRVTGELFF	TGTGCCAGCAGCAAGGACAGGGTCACCGGGGAGCTGTTTTTT
NA	TRBV3-1/TRBV3-2	TRBD1	TRBJ1-6	CASSQPGQGPIPLHF	TGTGCCAGCAGCCAACCGGGACAGGGCCCTATCCCCCTCCACTTT
NA	TRBV5-1	NA	TRBJ1-2	CASQGTYGYTF	TGCGCCAGTCAGGGTACCTATGGCTACACCTTC
few	TRBV18	NA	TRBJ1-3	CASSPQVRSGNTIYF	TGTGCCAGCTCACCACAGGTTCGCTCTGGAAACACCATATATTTT
NA	TRBV30	NA	TRBJ1-2	CAWNPGYYGYTF	TGTGCCTGGAACCCAGGGTACTATGGCTACACCTTC
NA	TRBV5-4	NA	TRBJ1-1	CASSLVGRPNTEAFF	TGTGCCAGCAGCTTGGTCGGGCGACCGAACACTGAAGCTTTCTTT
few	TRBV7-8	TRBD1	TRBJ2-5	CASSPGTGGETQYF	TGTGCCAGCAGCCCGGGGACAGGGGGTGAGACCCAGTACTTC
once	TRBV5-1	NA	TRBJ1-1	CASSLSTGEAFF	TGCGCCAGCAGCTTGAGTACGGGGGAAGCTTTCTTT
NA	TRBV30	TRBD1	TRBJ1-2	CAWSVGQGNGYTF	TGTGCCTGGAGTGTGGGACAGGGGAATGGCTACACCTTC
medium-sized	TRBV6-5	NA	TRBJ1-1	CASSRNTEAFF	TGTGCCAGCAGTCGGAACACTGAAGCTTTCTTT
NA	TRBV29-1	TRBD1	TRBJ1-1	CSVGLGGHTEAFF	TGCAGCGTTGGGTTAGGGGGCCACACTGAAGCTTTCTTT
NA	TRBV4-2	NA	TRBJ1-1	CASTPRVRGRIEAFF	TGTGCCAGCACCCCTCGGGTTCGGGGGAGAATTGAAGCTTTCTTT
NA	TRBV19	NA	TRBJ1-5	CASRSTGNQPQHF	TGTGCCAGTAGAAGTACAGGGAATCAGCCCCAGCATTTT
NA	TRBV24-1	NA	TRBJ2-1	CATSDTYNEQFF	TGTGCCACCAGTGATACCTACAATGAGCAGTTCTTC
NA	TRBV29-1	NA	TRBJ1-2	CSVPRTAIGGYTF	TGCAGCGTTCCGAGGACAGCAATAGGGGGCTACACCTTC
NA	TRBV18	NA	TRBJ2-5	CASSPQQQETQYF	TGTGCCAGCTCACCCCAACAACAAGAGACCCAGTACTTC
NA	TRBV19	TRBD1	TRBJ2-1	CASSIESTGGNEQFF	TGTGCCAGTAGTATAGAGTCGACAGGGGGAAATGAGCAGTTCTTC
NA	TRBV6-5	TRBD1	TRBJ1-1	CASSFPVTGGGTEAFF	TGTGCCAGCAGTTTTCCCGTAACAGGGGGGGGAACTGAAGCTTTCTTT
NA	TRBV29-1	TRBD1	TRBJ1-5	CSVSTGEHQPQHF	TGCAGCGTCTCGACAGGGGAGCATCAGCCCCAGCATTTT
few	TRBV4-1	NA	TRBJ1-1	CASSQEVGRRAFF	TGCGCCAGCAGCCAAGAGGTGGGGCGCCGGGCTTTCTTT
NA	TRBV5-5	TRBD2	TRBJ2-1	CASSPRVLAGGASYNEQFF	TGTGCCAGCAGCCCAAGGGTCCTAGCGGGGGGTGCTAGCTACAATGAGCAGTTCTTC
few	TRBV7-8	TRBD1	TRBJ1-2	CASSLAQGDYGYTF	TGTGCCAGCAGCTTAGCGCAGGGGGACTATGGCTACACCTTC
medium-sized	TRBV19	NA	TRBJ2-1	CASSITISDYNEQFF	TGTGCCAGTAGTATTACGATTAGCGACTACAATGAGCAGTTCTTC
NA	TRBV5-4	NA	TRBJ2-1	CASSLGGGAYNEQFF	TGTGCCAGCAGCTTGGGGGGGGGCGCCTACAATGAGCAGTTCTTC
few	TRBV5-1	NA	TRBJ1-1	CASSLGRDTEAFF	TGCGCCAGCAGCTTGGGGAGGGACACTGAAGCTTTCTTT
once	TRBV13	NA	TRBJ2-4	CASSSFGAKNIQYF	TGTGCCAGCAGCTCGTTTGGGGCCAAAAACATTCAGTACTTC
few	TRBV15	NA	TRBJ2-5	CATSSRETQYF	TGTGCCACCAGCAGCAGAGAGACCCAGTACTTC
NA	TRBV5-1	NA	TRBJ2-5	CASSLQAGSQETQYF	TGCGCCAGCAGCTTGCAGGCGGGGTCCCAAGAGACCCAGTACTTC
NA	TRBV6-1	NA	TRBJ1-1	CASSEYWDTQAFF	TGTGCCAGCAGTGAGTACTGGGACACCCAAGCTTTCTTT
once	TRBV19	TRBD2	TRBJ2-5	CASSPLRSGGQETQYF	TGTGCCAGTAGTCCCCTCCGGAGCGGGGGGCAAGAGACCCAGTACTTC
NA	TRBV29-1	NA	TRBJ1-3	CSVSQAGSGNTIYF	TGCAGCGTATCACAGGCAGGCTCTGGAAACACCATATATTTT
NA	TRBV5-4	NA	TRBJ2-1	CASSPRQGSQGIANEQFF	TGTGCCAGCAGTCCCCGACAAGGCTCGCAGGGGATAGCCAATGAGCAGTTCTTC
few	TRBV6-1	NA	TRBJ2-2	CASSEYVFTNTGELFF	TGTGCCAGCAGTGAATACGTCTTTACGAACACCGGGGAGCTGTTTTTT
NA	TRBV15	TRBD1	TRBJ2-5	CATSRDQGARSETQYF	TGTGCCACCAGCAGAGACCAGGGGGCGAGGTCAGAGACCCAGTACTTC
NA	TRBV6-5	NA	TRBJ2-1	CASSWGAVNEQFF	TGTGCCAGCTCCTGGGGGGCCGTCAATGAGCAGTTCTTC
NA	TRBV5-4	NA	TRBJ2-1	CASSLVSLGPYNEQFF	TGTGCCAGCAGCTTGGTATCCCTTGGACCCTACAATGAGCAGTTCTTC
NA	TRBV2	NA	TRBJ1-5	CASSELDGSRSPQHF	TGTGCCAGCAGTGAATTGGACGGCTCTAGATCGCCCCAGCATTTT
NA	TRBV29-1	NA	TRBJ1-2	CSVEPGNYGYTF	TGCAGCGTTGAACCAGGGAACTATGGCTACACCTTC
once	TRBV7-2	NA	TRBJ1-2	CASSLARLSNYGYTF	TGTGCCAGCAGCTTAGCGAGACTCTCTAACTATGGCTACACCTTC
few	TRBV18	NA	TRBJ1-2	CASSPSGVNYGYTF	TGTGCCAGCTCACCCTCGGGAGTTAACTATGGCTACACCTTC
NA	TRBV4-1	TRBD1	TRBJ1-2	CASSHADRNYGYTF	TGCGCCAGCAGCCATGCGGACAGGAACTATGGCTACACCTTC